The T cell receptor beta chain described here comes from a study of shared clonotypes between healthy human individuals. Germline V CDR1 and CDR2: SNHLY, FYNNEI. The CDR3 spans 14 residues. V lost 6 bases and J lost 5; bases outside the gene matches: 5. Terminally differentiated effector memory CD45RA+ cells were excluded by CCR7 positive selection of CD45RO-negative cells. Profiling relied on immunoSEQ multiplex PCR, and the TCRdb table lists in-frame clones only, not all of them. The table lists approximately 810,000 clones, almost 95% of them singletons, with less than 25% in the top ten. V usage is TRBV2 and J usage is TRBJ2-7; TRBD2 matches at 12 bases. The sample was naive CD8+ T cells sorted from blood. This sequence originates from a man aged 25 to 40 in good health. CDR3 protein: CASRPGLAGDEQYF. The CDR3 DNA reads TGTGCCAGCAGACCGGGACTAGCGGGTGACGAGCAGTACTTC.